This is a list of T cell receptor beta chains from one sample in a study of blood T cell repertoires in COVID-19. The table came from immunoSEQ multiplex PCR; TCRdb's copy has only in-frame clones and leaves some out. This table has some 18,000 clones, around nine tenths appearing once. The material sequenced was peripheral blood. Source of these receptors: a human donor in a cohort sampled during active COVID-19. Both conserved end residues are part of each CDR3. Fields, in order: clone size, J gene, D gene, V gene, CDR3 protein, CDR3 DNA. D genes are given only for firm matches. For some rows the clone size is stated as once, few or many, or as a class when expanded; others skip it.

abundance: .; j_gene: TRBJ2-7; d_gene: TRBD1; v_gene: TRBV3-1/TRBV3-2; CDR3aa: CASSRLGQGAYEQYF; CDR3nt: TGTGCCAGCAGCCGACTCGGACAGGGGGCTTACGAGCAGTACTTC
abundance: .; j_gene: TRBJ1-2; d_gene: .; v_gene: TRBV29-1; CDR3aa: CIFRGMDGYTF; CDR3nt: TGCATCTTCAGAGGGATGGATGGCTACACCTTC
abundance: .; j_gene: TRBJ1-1; d_gene: .; v_gene: TRBV11-2; CDR3aa: CASSSLTRRAEAFF; CDR3nt: TGTGCCAGCAGCTCATTAACCCGGAGGGCTGAAGCTTTCTTT
abundance: few; j_gene: TRBJ1-6; d_gene: .; v_gene: TRBV4-1; CDR3aa: CASSQEQNSPLHF; CDR3nt: TGCGCCAGCAGCCAAGAGCAGAATTCACCCCTCCACTTT
abundance: .; j_gene: TRBJ2-4; d_gene: TRBD1; v_gene: TRBV5-6; CDR3aa: CASRGQGARNIQYF; CDR3nt: TGTGCCAGCAGAGGACAGGGGGCAAGAAACATTCAGTACTTC
abundance: .; j_gene: TRBJ2-3; d_gene: TRBD1; v_gene: TRBV9; CDR3aa: CASSTGRTDTQYF; CDR3nt: TGTGCCAGCTCGACAGGGCGCACAGATACGCAGTATTTT
abundance: .; j_gene: TRBJ1-2; d_gene: .; v_gene: TRBV5-6; CDR3aa: CASSLARYGYTF; CDR3nt: TGTGCCAGCAGCTTGGCCAGATATGGCTACACCTTC
abundance: once; j_gene: TRBJ2-5; d_gene: TRBD2; v_gene: TRBV12-5; CDR3aa: CASGQTSGSQETQYF; CDR3nt: TGTGCTAGTGGTCAGACTAGCGGGAGCCAAGAGACCCAGTACTTC
abundance: .; j_gene: TRBJ2-3; d_gene: TRBD2; v_gene: TRBV4-2; CDR3aa: CASSRTPPGLAGFTDTQYF; CDR3nt: TGTGCCAGCAGCCGAACCCCCCCGGGACTAGCGGGGTTCACAGATACGCAGTATTTT
abundance: .; j_gene: TRBJ2-1; d_gene: .; v_gene: TRBV5-1; CDR3aa: CASSLAVGAGSYNEQFF; CDR3nt: TGCGCCAGCAGCTTGGCCGTTGGGGCCGGATCCTACAATGAGCAGTTCTTC
abundance: .; j_gene: TRBJ1-6; d_gene: .; v_gene: TRBV27; CDR3aa: CASNSGLSPLHF; CDR3nt: TGTGCCAGCAACTCAGGGTTGTCACCCCTCCACTTT
abundance: few; j_gene: TRBJ2-1; d_gene: .; v_gene: TRBV7-8; CDR3aa: CASSLGGGGNEQFF; CDR3nt: TGTGCCAGCAGCTTAGGAGGGGGGGGGAATGAGCAGTTCTTC
abundance: .; j_gene: TRBJ2-3; d_gene: TRBD1; v_gene: TRBV7-9; CDR3aa: CASRGTGVMDTQYF; CDR3nt: TGTGCCAGCAGGGGGACAGGGGTAATGGATACGCAGTATTTT
abundance: .; j_gene: TRBJ2-1; d_gene: .; v_gene: TRBV3-1/TRBV3-2; CDR3aa: CASSSTQGSMRNNEQFF; CDR3nt: TGTGCCAGCAGCTCCACCCAGGGAAGTATGAGGAACAATGAGCAGTTCTTC
abundance: few; j_gene: TRBJ1-5; d_gene: .; v_gene: TRBV27; CDR3aa: CASSLSMGERDQPQHF; CDR3nt: TGTGCCAGCAGTTTATCTATGGGAGAGCGGGATCAGCCCCAGCATTTT
abundance: .; j_gene: TRBJ1-2; d_gene: TRBD1; v_gene: TRBV15; CDR3aa: CATSRTGGALHGYTF; CDR3nt: TGTGCCACCAGCAGGACAGGGGGAGCGCTCCATGGCTACACCTTC
abundance: once; j_gene: TRBJ1-1; d_gene: .; v_gene: TRBV10-1; CDR3aa: CASSESIPSGGIEAFF; CDR3nt: TGCGCCAGCAGTGAGTCTATACCCTCGGGGGGCATTGAAGCTTTCTTT